These T cell receptor beta chains were read from a single sample in a study of T cell changes during pregnancy in multiple sclerosis. Assay used: immunoSEQ multiplex PCR; TCRdb lists only in-frame clones, some missing. The table has more than 80,000 clones, about 90% seen once; the top ten hold 1.6%. The material sequenced was peripheral blood, taken before pregnancy. The receptors derive from a female donor with multiple sclerosis, enrolled in a pregnancy study. CDR3s include the opening cysteine and the closing phenylalanine or tryptophan. Fields, in order: V gene, clone size, J gene, D gene, CDR3 protein, CDR3 DNA. D genes are given only for firm matches. Only some rows state a clone size, as once, few, many or a class for expanded clones.

V: TRBV7-8; size: .; J: TRBJ2-6; D: TRBD1; CDR3: CASSSWRQGQSGANVLTF; DNA: TGTGCCAGCAGCTCTTGGAGACAGGGTCAAAGTGGGGCCAACGTCCTGACTTTC
V: TRBV25-1; size: .; J: TRBJ2-7; D: .; CDR3: CASSRDTGPYEQYF; DNA: TGTGCCAGCAGCCGAGATACAGGGCCCTACGAGCAGTACTTC
V: TRBV30; size: .; J: TRBJ1-3; D: .; CDR3: CAWTDSSGNTIYF; DNA: TGTGCCTGGACTGATAGCTCTGGAAACACCATATATTTT
V: TRBV7-8; size: .; J: TRBJ2-3; D: .; CDR3: CASSLYSGTDTQYF; DNA: TGTGCCAGCAGCTTATATAGCGGCACAGATACGCAGTATTTT
V: TRBV7-3; size: .; J: TRBJ1-1; D: TRBD1; CDR3: CASSLPDRVSTEAFF; DNA: TGTGCCAGCAGCTTACCCGACAGGGTCAGCACTGAAGCTTTCTTT
V: TRBV9; size: .; J: TRBJ1-1; D: TRBD1; CDR3: CASSAPGQAGTEAFF; DNA: TGTGCCAGCAGCGCCCCGGGACAGGCAGGCACTGAAGCTTTCTTT
V: TRBV6-4; size: few; J: TRBJ2-1; D: TRBD2; CDR3: CASSETSGTYNEQFF; DNA: TGTGCCAGCAGTGAGACTAGCGGGACCTACAATGAGCAGTTCTTC
V: TRBV27; size: .; J: TRBJ1-2; D: .; CDR3: CASRDAGNGYTF; DNA: TGTGCCAGCAGAGACGCAGGGAATGGCTACACCTTC
V: TRBV21-1; size: .; J: TRBJ2-7; D: .; CDR3: CASSPQGAPQQYF; DNA: TGTGCCAGCAGCCCCCAGGGGGCCCCCCAGCAGTACTTC
V: TRBV27; size: .; J: TRBJ1-5; D: TRBD1; CDR3: CASSTLQGLRQPQHF; DNA: TGTGCCAGCAGCACATTACAGGGGCTTCGCCAGCCCCAGCATTTT
V: TRBV11-3; size: .; J: TRBJ2-1; D: .; CDR3: CASSLGGVNEQFF; DNA: TGTGCCAGCAGCTTAGGGGGGGTGAATGAGCAGTTCTTC
V: TRBV28; size: .; J: TRBJ2-5; D: TRBD2; CDR3: CASSRGRHNQETQYF; DNA: TGTGCCAGCAGTCGCGGGAGGCATAACCAAGAGACCCAGTACTTC
V: TRBV4-1; size: .; J: TRBJ2-7; D: TRBD2; CDR3: CASSQAWLAGGPRNEQYF; DNA: TGCGCCAGCAGCCAAGCTTGGCTAGCGGGGGGGCCTCGGAACGAGCAGTACTTC
V: TRBV7-9; size: .; J: TRBJ1-6; D: TRBD1; CDR3: CASSRQGGGYNSPLHF; DNA: TGTGCCAGCAGCCGACAGGGGGGAGGGTATAATTCACCCCTCCACTTT
V: TRBV2; size: .; J: TRBJ1-2; D: .; CDR3: CASSEARAGTGYTF; DNA: TGTGCCAGCAGTGAAGCTAGAGCGGGCACAGGCTACACCTTC
V: TRBV29-1; size: .; J: TRBJ2-1; D: .; CDR3: CSVLTLSSYNEQFF; DNA: TGCAGCGTTTTGACACTTAGCTCCTACAATGAGCAGTTCTTC
V: TRBV28; size: .; J: TRBJ1-2; D: TRBD1; CDR3: CASSLGGAHGYTF; DNA: TGTGCCAGCAGTCTAGGGGGCGCCCATGGCTACACCTTC
V: TRBV6-5; size: .; J: TRBJ2-7; D: TRBD1; CDR3: CASSFGTGTIYEQYF; DNA: TGTGCCAGCAGTTTCGGGACAGGGACCATCTACGAGCAGTACTTC
V: TRBV4-1; size: once; J: TRBJ2-7; D: TRBD2; CDR3: CASSQPTSGQFYEQYF; DNA: TGCGCCAGCAGCCAGCCGACTAGCGGTCAATTCTACGAGCAGTACTTC
V: TRBV28; size: .; J: TRBJ1-1; D: TRBD1; CDR3: CASRETGLRGAFF; DNA: TGTGCCAGCAGGGAGACAGGGCTCCGTGGAGCTTTCTTT
V: TRBV7-6; size: .; J: TRBJ1-6; D: TRBD1; CDR3: CASSLGTGAGNSPLHF; DNA: TGTGCCAGCAGCTTAGGGACAGGGGCCGGGAATTCACCCCTCCACTTT
V: TRBV4-2; size: .; J: TRBJ2-1; D: TRBD2; CDR3: CASSQEPSGSNEQFF; DNA: TGTGCCAGCAGCCAAGAGCCTAGCGGGAGCAATGAGCAGTTCTTC
V: TRBV6-1; size: .; J: TRBJ2-5; D: .; CDR3: CASSEPLATETQYF; DNA: TGTGCCAGCAGTGAACCACTAGCTACCGAGACCCAGTACTTC
V: TRBV2; size: .; J: TRBJ2-7; D: TRBD1; CDR3: CASSARDRGYEQYF; DNA: TGTGCCAGCAGTGCGAGGGACAGGGGCTACGAGCAGTACTTC
V: TRBV6-5; size: .; J: TRBJ2-1; D: .; CDR3: CASSYVRDQVNEQFF; DNA: TGTGCCAGCAGTTATGTGAGGGATCAAGTAAATGAGCAGTTCTTC
V: TRBV11-2; size: .; J: TRBJ2-1; D: TRBD2; CDR3: CASSLQGTSGSLRNEQFF; DNA: TGTGCCAGCAGCTTACAAGGGACTAGCGGTAGCCTTAGGAATGAGCAGTTCTTC
V: TRBV21-1; size: .; J: TRBJ2-3; D: .; CDR3: CASSHPAGETDTQYF; DNA: TGTGCCAGCAGTCATCCGGCAGGGGAAACAGATACGCAGTATTTT
V: TRBV5-1; size: .; J: TRBJ1-4; D: .; CDR3: CASSSHSLPNEKLFF; DNA: TGCGCCAGCAGCTCCCACAGTCTTCCTAATGAAAAACTGTTTTTT
V: TRBV5-1; size: .; J: TRBJ2-7; D: TRBD1; CDR3: CASSQKFGTGTYEQYF; DNA: TGCGCCAGCAGCCAGAAGTTCGGGACAGGTACCTACGAGCAGTACTTC
V: TRBV5-1; size: .; J: TRBJ1-1; D: TRBD1; CDR3: CASSRGQRYTEAFF; DNA: TGCGCCAGCAGCAGGGGGCAAAGGTACACTGAAGCTTTCTTT
V: TRBV27; size: .; J: TRBJ1-2; D: .; CDR3: CASSPGRRYTF; DNA: TGTGCCAGCAGTCCAGGTCGGCGCTACACCTTC
V: TRBV5-5; size: once; J: TRBJ1-2; D: TRBD1; CDR3: CASSPGTAVYYGYTF; DNA: TGTGCCAGCAGCCCCGGGACAGCGGTTTACTATGGCTACACCTTC